These T cell receptor beta chains were read from a single sample in a study of T cell responses to AZD1222 COVID-19 vaccine. Sequencing used immunoSEQ multiplex PCR; TCRdb keeps in-frame clones, though not all of them. The table records around 120,000 clones, roughly 91% of them present only once. Sample: peripheral blood, taken on day 0 of MenACWY control vaccination. Source of these receptors: an adult in good health. Both conserved end residues are part of each CDR3. D genes are given only for firm matches. Not all rows give a size; the values are once, few, many and, for expanded clones, a class.

.	.	TRBV24-1	TRBJ2-1	CATRPGPLSSYNEQFF	TGTGCCACCAGACCGGGGCCTCTAAGCTCCTACAATGAGCAGTTCTTC
.	.	TRBV6-5	TRBJ1-1	CASSYSRGPPNTEAFF	TGTGCCAGCAGTTACTCGAGGGGACCTCCGAACACTGAAGCTTTCTTT
few	.	TRBV7-2	TRBJ1-2	CASSLAGLIQYGYTF	TGTGCCAGCAGCTTAGCGGGGCTCATTCAGTATGGCTACACCTTC
.	.	TRBV11-2	TRBJ1-2	CASSPQQRLMGGYTF	TGTGCCAGCAGCCCCCAACAGCGGTTAATGGGTGGCTACACCTTC
.	.	TRBV10-1	TRBJ1-2	CASSSDSRKWGYTF	TGCGCCAGCAGCTCGGACAGTCGGAAATGGGGCTACACCTTC
.	TRBD1	TRBV13	TRBJ2-7	CASSLGGRSGQGAYEQYF	TGTGCCAGCAGCTTAGGGGGACGTTCAGGACAGGGGGCCTACGAGCAGTACTTC
.	.	TRBV9	TRBJ2-3	CASSVVGSTDTQYF	TGTGCCAGCAGCGTAGTAGGGAGCACAGATACGCAGTATTTT
.	.	TRBV7-9	TRBJ1-1	CASSLGQMEAFF	TGTGCCAGCAGCTTAGGACAGATGGAAGCTTTCTTT
.	TRBD1	TRBV27	TRBJ2-1	CASSPRGPNEQFF	TGTGCCAGCAGTCCCAGGGGGCCCAATGAGCAGTTCTTC
.	.	TRBV7-6	TRBJ1-3	CASSLAGQAGGNTIYF	TGTGCCAGCAGCTTAGCGGGTCAGGCGGGAGGAAACACCATATATTTT
.	TRBD1	TRBV2	TRBJ2-2	CASVPETGGTGELFF	TGTGCCAGCGTCCCCGAGACAGGGGGCACCGGGGAGCTGTTTTTT
.	TRBD1	TRBV7-9	TRBJ1-1	CASSSRGDTEAFF	TGTGCCAGCAGCTCCAGGGGGGACACTGAAGCTTTCTTT
.	.	TRBV19	TRBJ2-1	CASSMTRGNEQFF	TGTGCCAGTAGTATGACGCGTGGCAATGAGCAGTTCTTC
.	TRBD2	TRBV10-3	TRBJ2-2	CAIRPLASGTGELFF	TGTGCCATCAGACCACTAGCGTCCGGCACCGGGGAGCTGTTTTTT
.	TRBD2	TRBV7-9	TRBJ2-5	CASSPTRLAPVSQYF	TGTGCCAGCAGCCCAACCCGACTAGCCCCAGTTTCCCAGTACTTC
.	.	TRBV6-2/TRBV6-3	TRBJ1-5	CASSYPPNQPQHF	TGTGCCAGCAGTTACCCGCCCAATCAGCCCCAGCATTTT
.	TRBD1	TRBV27	TRBJ1-2	CASSGQDDYGYTF	TGTGCCAGCAGTGGACAGGATGACTATGGCTACACCTTC
.	TRBD2	TRBV5-5	TRBJ2-2	CASSLVAGLVGELFF	TGTGCCAGCAGCTTGGTAGCGGGATTGGTCGGGGAGCTGTTTTTT
.	.	TRBV3-1/TRBV3-2	TRBJ2-7	CASSLHGSEHEQYF	TGTGCCAGCAGCCTCCACGGGAGTGAACACGAGCAGTACTTC
.	TRBD2	TRBV7-2	TRBJ2-7	CASSPPTTSGIYEQYF	TGTGCCAGCAGCCCCCCCACGACTAGCGGAATCTACGAGCAGTACTTC
.	.	TRBV20-1	TRBJ1-5	CSASNDRYNQPQHF	TGCAGTGCTAGTAACGACAGGTACAATCAGCCCCAGCATTTT
.	.	TRBV9	TRBJ1-3	CASSVAGPSIGNTIYF	TGTGCCAGCAGCGTAGCCGGCCCGAGCATAGGAAACACCATATATTTT
once	.	TRBV2	TRBJ2-3	CASSDRTDTQYF	TGTGCCAGCAGTGACCGCACAGATACGCAGTATTTT
.	TRBD1	TRBV29-1	TRBJ1-2	CSVGQGGGGYTF	TGCAGCGTTGGGCAGGGGGGAGGCGGCTACACCTTC
.	.	TRBV19	TRBJ2-7	CASSIGDTGTEQYF	TGTGCCAGTAGTATAGGCGATACAGGGACCGAGCAGTACTTC
.	TRBD1	TRBV6-6	TRBJ2-7	CASSYSNGQGGEQYF	TGTGCCAGCAGTTACTCGAACGGACAGGGGGGCGAGCAGTACTTC
.	.	TRBV7-9	TRBJ2-5	CASSPETNLQETQYF	TGTGCCAGCAGCCCAGAGACTAACCTACAAGAGACCCAGTACTTC
.	TRBD1	TRBV5-1	TRBJ2-7	CASSYRQGAVEQYF	TGCGCCAGCAGCTACAGACAGGGGGCTGTCGAGCAGTACTTC
once	.	TRBV13	TRBJ2-1	CASSLTVSSYNEQFF	TGTGCCAGCAGCTTAACAGTGAGCTCCTACAATGAGCAGTTCTTC
.	TRBD2	TRBV19	TRBJ2-1	CASSIRVSGLANYNEQFF	TGTGCCAGTAGTATAAGAGTGTCGGGACTAGCGAACTACAATGAGCAGTTCTTC
.	TRBD1	TRBV9	TRBJ2-5	CASSPGRGTGETQYF	TGTGCCAGCAGCCCAGGAAGGGGGACAGGGGAGACCCAGTACTTC
.	.	TRBV9	TRBJ1-6	CASSVGGADPLHF	TGTGCCAGCAGCGTAGGTGGAGCTGATCCCCTCCACTTT
.	.	TRBV12-3/TRBV12-4	TRBJ1-2	CASSFGSQPGYTF	TGTGCCAGCAGTTTTGGCAGCCAGCCCGGCTACACCTTC
.	.	TRBV6-5	TRBJ1-2	CASSLEGRANYGYTF	TGTGCCAGCAGTCTTGAGGGACGGGCGAACTATGGCTACACCTTC
.	.	TRBV6-2/TRBV6-3	TRBJ2-7	CASSYSRIQSYEQYF	TGTGCCAGCAGTTACTCGAGGATACAGTCCTACGAGCAGTACTTC
.	TRBD2	TRBV4-1	TRBJ2-1	CASSQVGGRYNEQFF	TGCGCCAGCAGCCAAGTGGGCGGGAGGTACAATGAGCAGTTCTTC
.	.	TRBV11-3	TRBJ2-1	CASSLNEEGPHNEQFF	TGTGCCAGCAGCTTAAATGAGGAAGGGCCCCACAATGAGCAGTTCTTC
.	.	TRBV5-1	TRBJ1-1	CASSLDGAGTEAFF	TGCGCCAGCAGCTTGGATGGTGCCGGCACTGAAGCTTTCTTT
.	TRBD1	TRBV5-6	TRBJ2-6	CASSPTGSSSGANVLTF	TGTGCCAGCAGCCCGACAGGGTCTAGCTCTGGGGCCAACGTCCTGACTTTC
.	.	TRBV7-2	TRBJ2-4	CASSFSGAKNIQYF	TGTGCCAGCAGCTTCTCCGGAGCAAAAAACATTCAGTACTTC